Listed below are T cell receptor beta chains from one sample, sequenced in a study of Graves' ophthalmopathy and Graves' hyperthyroidism. TCRdb fed the multiplex PCR reads into MiXCR, producing one record per CDR3 protein. The sample comprises more than 1,000,000 distinct CDR3 sequences, about 40% of which are singletons, and 11% rests with the top ten. Sequencing was performed on peripheral blood or thyroid tissue (not recorded which). These receptors were collected from an adult man with Graves' hyperthyroidism. Each CDR3 is given with its conserved first and last residue. Part of the rows lack a size; the others show once, few, many or a class for expanded clones.

TRBJ2-5 . TRBV20-1 CSARWGETQYF
TRBJ2-2 . TRBV19 CASRAPGELFF
TRBJ2-5 . TRBV29-1 CSGAQGGLAPETQYF
TRBJ1-1 . TRBV7-2 CASSFGGSSTEAFF
TRBJ2-5 . TRBV25-1 CASGRYQETQYF
TRBJ2-7 many TRBV2 CASSFEDEQYF
TRBJ2-7 few TRBV5-1 CASSLLAGDTYEQYF
TRBJ2-5 . TRBV20-1 CSARVSGEETQYF
TRBJ2-7 many TRBV20-1 CSGRGLASYEQYF
TRBJ2-2 few TRBV13 CASSSRQGRDTGELFF
TRBJ1-2 . TRBV7-3 CASSLKKNDTF
TRBJ2-7 . TRBV11-2 CASSPLPASYEQHF
TRBJ1-5 once TRBV10-3 CAINPGPPEGNNQPQHF
TRBJ2-7 . TRBV6-1 CASSERYGRVYEQYF
TRBJ2-7 . TRBV7-9 CASSLGGGQAYEQYF
TRBJ2-5 . TRBV6-6 CASSDRGTGGNLVHETQYF
TRBJ2-7 . TRBV2 CASSARWGGSNYEQYF
TRBJ2-7 many TRBV7-2 CASSLAGGPSSYEQYF
TRBJ1-1 once TRBV4-1 CASSRQGELSTEAFF
TRBJ1-1 few TRBV5-5 CASSRGPRMTVSTEAFF
TRBJ2-2 once TRBV19 CASSQRTAGELFF
TRBJ1-1 . TRBV15 CATSQRQGDAEAFF
TRBJ2-5 once TRBV14 CASSQGPAQYF
TRBJ1-5 . TRBV6-5 CASSYGRRGYRNQPQHF
TRBJ1-3 many TRBV20-1 CSAKAGLSSGNTIYF
TRBJ2-2 once TRBV29-1 CSVKPKTSRLSTGELFF
TRBJ1-4 few TRBV29-1 CSVLRAADEKLFF
TRBJ2-2 . TRBV10-3 CASIHSSMEGAGELFF
TRBJ1-5 many TRBV19 CASSIWQMSVNQPQHF
TRBJ1-2 . TRBV19 CSARTGLLDYGYTF
TRBJ2-7 many TRBV20-1 CSAIRGQGVYEQYF
TRBJ2-7 . TRBV28 CASSKGGRSTYEQYF
TRBJ1-1 . TRBV7-2 CASSPRRGEYEAFF
TRBJ1-5 once TRBV7-2 CASSGGMGQPQHF
TRBJ1-1 . TRBV28 CASWGVSAEAFF
TRBJ1-5 few TRBV5-1 CASSLQGKSNQPQHF
TRBJ2-6 many TRBV5-1 CASSLFAGAGANVLTF
TRBJ1-5 . TRBV6-2/TRBV6-3 CASTPKSGANQPQHF
TRBJ2-7 . TRBV7-2 CASSPGTGGSRYEQYF
TRBJ2-7 few TRBV11-2 CASSHSTGDEQYF
TRBJ2-7 few TRBV11-2 CASSLQPGQGVEQYF
TRBJ1-2 many TRBV10-2 CASSESETGLSDGYTF